This T cell receptor (beta chain) came from a study of beta chain features in type 1 diabetes. General observations from the study: All four CD4+ subsets of Type 1 diabetes patients contained TCRB CDR3s that were moderately but significantly shorter. Among patients, naive, central memory and Treg TCRB repertoires appeared more similar than among healthy donors.

Isolated RNA was reverse transcribed in full, so expressed TCRB transcripts were sequenced. Reads from naive, central memory and regulatory T cell samples averaged roughly 3.3 million. Measured with immunoSEQ multiplex PCR; TCRdb has only the in-frame clones, and not every one. The table includes 120,000 or so clones, roughly 15% detected once. Populations isolated by sorting all had purity greater than 95%. This CDR3 is 15 amino acids long. Per the germline V gene, CDR1 is SEHNR and CDR2 is FQNEAQ (reference sequence). The V gene end was trimmed by 6 bases and the J gene end by 0 bases; junction bases not matched to a gene: 5. Only a few counts were recorded for this clone. Antigen specificity is unknown.

The sequence was collected from a young man with type 1 diabetes. The chain uses TRBV7-9 and TRBJ2-1; 7 bases match TRBD1. Specimen: central memory CD4+ T cells from blood. The CDR3 loop is CASRPDRSSYNEQFF. CDR3 nucleotides: TGTGCCAGCAGGCCGGACAGGAGCTCCTACAATGAGCAGTTCTTC.